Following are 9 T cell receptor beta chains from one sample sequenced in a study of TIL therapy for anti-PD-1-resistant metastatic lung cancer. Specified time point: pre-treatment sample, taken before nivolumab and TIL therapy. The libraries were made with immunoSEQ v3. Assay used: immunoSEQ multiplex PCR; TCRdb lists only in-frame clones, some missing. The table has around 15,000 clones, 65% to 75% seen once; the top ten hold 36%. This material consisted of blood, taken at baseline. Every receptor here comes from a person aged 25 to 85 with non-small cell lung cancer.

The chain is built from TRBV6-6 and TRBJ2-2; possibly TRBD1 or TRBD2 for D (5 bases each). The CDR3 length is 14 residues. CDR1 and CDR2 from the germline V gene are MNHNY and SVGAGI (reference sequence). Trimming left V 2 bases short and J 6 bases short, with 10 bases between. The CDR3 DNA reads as TGTGCCAGCAGTTACGTGAGGGGAGCCGGGGAGCTGTTTTTT. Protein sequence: CASSYVRGAGELFF.

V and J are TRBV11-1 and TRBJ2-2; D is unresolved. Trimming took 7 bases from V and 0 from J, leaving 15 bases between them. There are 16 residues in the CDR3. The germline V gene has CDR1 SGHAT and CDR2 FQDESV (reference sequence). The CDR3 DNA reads TGTGCCAGCACCCACCGCGTACTTACGAACACCGGGGAGCTGTTTTTT. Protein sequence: CASTHRVLTNTGELFF.

CDR3 DNA sequence: TGCGCCAGCAGCCCATCTTCCGGTGGGAATTCACCCCTCCACTTT. It is translated as CASSPSSGGNSPLHF. The chain uses TRBV5-1 and TRBJ1-6; unclear D gene. With 4 bases removed from V and 7 bases from J, the gap between germline ends came to 15 bases. Germline V CDR1 and CDR2: SGHRS, YFSETQ. CDR3 length: 15 amino acids.

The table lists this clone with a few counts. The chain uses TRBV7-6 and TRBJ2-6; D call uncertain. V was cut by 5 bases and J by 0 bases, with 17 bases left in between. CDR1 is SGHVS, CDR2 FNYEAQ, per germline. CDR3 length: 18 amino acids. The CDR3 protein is CASSPGGVLSSGANVLTF. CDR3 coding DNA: TGTGCCAGCAGCCCGGGTGGGGTCCTATCCTCTGGGGCCAACGTCCTGACTTTC.

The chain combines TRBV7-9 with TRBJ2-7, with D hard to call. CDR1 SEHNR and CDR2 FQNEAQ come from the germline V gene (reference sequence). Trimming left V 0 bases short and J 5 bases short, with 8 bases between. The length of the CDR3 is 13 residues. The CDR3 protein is CASSLAGRDEQYF. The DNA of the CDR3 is TGTGCCAGCAGCTTAGCGGGTCGGGACGAGCAGTACTTC.

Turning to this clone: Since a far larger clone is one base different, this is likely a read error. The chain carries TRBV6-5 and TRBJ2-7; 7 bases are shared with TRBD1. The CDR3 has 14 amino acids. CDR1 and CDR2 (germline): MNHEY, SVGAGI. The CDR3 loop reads CANSPSRGGDEQYF. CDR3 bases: TGTGCCAACAGTCCCTCACGAGGGGGCGACGAGCAGTACTTC.

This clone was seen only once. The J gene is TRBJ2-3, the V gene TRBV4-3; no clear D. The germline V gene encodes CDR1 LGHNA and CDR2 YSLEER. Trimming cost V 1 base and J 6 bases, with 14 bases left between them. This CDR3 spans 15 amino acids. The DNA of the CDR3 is TGCGCCAGCAGCCAAGGGTGGCTAGACACGGATACGCAGTATTTT. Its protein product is CASSQGWLDTDTQYF.

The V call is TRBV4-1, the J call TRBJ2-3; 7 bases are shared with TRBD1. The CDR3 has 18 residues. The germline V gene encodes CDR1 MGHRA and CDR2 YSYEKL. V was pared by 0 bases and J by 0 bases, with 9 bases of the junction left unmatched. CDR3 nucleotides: TGCGCCAGCAGCCAAGATCCCTTAGGACAGGACAGCACAGATACGCAGTATTTT. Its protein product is CASSQDPLGQDSTDTQYF.

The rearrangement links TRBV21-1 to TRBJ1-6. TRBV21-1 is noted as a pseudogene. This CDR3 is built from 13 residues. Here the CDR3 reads CASPRGGDSPLHF. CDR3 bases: TGTGCCAGCCCCCGGGGGGGTGATTCACCCCTCCACTTT.